The text below deals with one T cell receptor (beta chain). PCR primers comprised 60 Vbeta and 13 Jbeta primers. The assay was immunoSEQ multiplex PCR, and TCRdb's table has in-frame clones only and misses some. The sample records about 170,000 clones, around two thirds being singletons. This sample was taken from a study of cytomegalovirus exposure and HLA in healthy donors. These donors counted as nominally healthy when sampled, but unrecorded immune exposures were likely. CDR1 GTSNPN and CDR2 SVGIG come from the germline V gene (reference sequence). The V and J ends lost 2 bases and 6 bases, in that order; junction bases with no gene match: 4. The CDR3 covers 13 residues.

This TCR was sampled from a man in his forties or fifties in good health and CMV-seronegative. The chain combines TRBV30 with TRBJ1-5; 7 bases line up with TRBD1. Input material: PBMCs. CDR3 protein: CAWSKSGGQPQHF. CDR3 nucleotide sequence: TGTGCCTGGAGTAAATCAGGGGGTCAGCCCCAGCATTTT.